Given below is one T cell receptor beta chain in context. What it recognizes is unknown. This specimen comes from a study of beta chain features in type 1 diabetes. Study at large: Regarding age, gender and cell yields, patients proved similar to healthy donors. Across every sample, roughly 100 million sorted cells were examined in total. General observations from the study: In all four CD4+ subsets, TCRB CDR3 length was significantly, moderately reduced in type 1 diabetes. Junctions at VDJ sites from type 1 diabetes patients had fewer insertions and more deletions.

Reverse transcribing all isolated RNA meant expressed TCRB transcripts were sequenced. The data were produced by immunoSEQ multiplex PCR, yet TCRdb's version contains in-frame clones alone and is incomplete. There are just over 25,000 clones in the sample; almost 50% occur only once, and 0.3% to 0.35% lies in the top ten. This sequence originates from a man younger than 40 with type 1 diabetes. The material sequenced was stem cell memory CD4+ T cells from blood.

The CDR3: CASSSTSGSSYEQYF. Written as DNA, the CDR3 is TGCGCCAGCAGCTCGACTAGCGGGAGCTCCTACGAGCAGTACTTC. The rearrangement links TRBV5-1 to TRBJ2-7; the match to TRBD2 covers 12 bases. CDR1 and CDR2 from the germline V gene are SGHRS and YFSETQ. This CDR3 is built from 15 residues. V dropped 3 bases and J dropped 0; count of bases not matched to a gene: 1.